This record concerns one T cell receptor beta chain sequence. Its antigen is unknown. One entry per CDR3 protein results from TCRdb running MiXCR on the RT-PCR reads. The sample includes about 500,000 distinct CDR3 sequences, about 15% of them seen just once. The data stem from a study of response to subunit inactivated influenza vaccine. Germline loops: CDR1 SQVTM, CDR2 ANQGSEA. V was trimmed by 5 bases and J by 10 bases, leaving 12 bases between them. This CDR3 comprises 11 residues. Study outcomes and limitations: Each seasonal influenza vaccination, the authors suggested, recruits few new T cells.

The chain joins TRBV29-1 to TRBJ2-1; D might be TRBD1 (6 bases). The sequence came from a man aged 45 to 75 who received an inactivated influenza vaccine. Material: CD4+ T cells sorted from PBMCs, obtained about 23 months after vaccination. CDR3 residues: CSVQGLREQFF. DNA of the CDR3: TGCAGCGTTCAGGGGTTAAGGGAGCAGTTCTTC.